The 32 T cell receptor beta chains presented below share a single source sample, sequenced in a study of tumor and adjacent non-tumor tissue in lung cancer. RNA was extracted from bulk tissue without any cell sorting. A modified ARM-PCR protocol with three rounds of nested PCR amplified TCRbeta. One entry per CDR3 protein results from TCRdb running MiXCR on the multiplex PCR reads. The table lists fewer than 100,000 distinct CDR3 sequences, 55% to 80% of them singletons. Sequenced sample: lung tumor tissue. The receptors stem from a woman aged 35 to 49 with non-small cell lung cancer.

With respect to this clonotype: At one end, the junction sequence differs from germline, possibly due to a read error. V is TRBV24-1 and J is TRBJ2-1, with 8 positions matching TRBD1. The germline V gene encodes CDR1 KGHDR and CDR2 SFDVKD. This CDR3 has 13 amino acids. Here the CDR3 DNA reads TGCGCCACCCAGACAGGGGCGAACAATGAGCGGTTCTTC. Protein sequence: CATQTGANNERFF.

The chain has TRBV10-1 and TRBJ2-3; the D gene is possibly TRBD1 (5 bases). Per the germline V gene, CDR1 is WNHNN and CDR2 is SYGVQD (reference sequence). The V and J ends lost 6 bases and 5 bases respectively, with 18 bases between them. The CDR3 extends over 15 amino acids. Here the CDR3 DNA reads TGCGCCAGCAGCCTTGACAGACTCTCGAGAGATACGCAGTATTTT. Its translation: CASSLDRLSRDTQYF.

Worth noting for this clonotype: An end of the junction does not agree with germline; a read error may underlie this. The gene calls are TRBV5-1 and TRBJ2-5; D uncertain. The germline V gene encodes CDR1 SGHRS and CDR2 YFSETQ. The CDR3 has 14 amino acids. DNA for the CDR3: TGTGCCAGCAGCTTCAAGAGAAATCAAGAGACCCAGTACTTC. Its translation is CASSFKRNQETQYF. The whole variable domain, remainder taken from reference TRBV5-1 and TRBJ2-5, is KAGVTQTPRYLIKTRGQQVTLSCSPISGHRSVSWYQQTPGQGLQFLFEYFSETQRNKGNFPGRFSGRQFSNSRSEMNVSTLELGDSALYLCASSFKRNQETQYFGPGTRLLVL.

For this clonotype: Because it lacks the conserved phenylalanine or tryptophan at the end, this CDR3 is likely a read error. The rearrangement links TRBV4-1 to TRBJ2-2, with no clear D. The length of the CDR3 is 16 residues. Per germline, CDR1 MGHRA and CDR2 YSYEKL. The CDR3 DNA follows: TGCGCCAGCAGCCAAGAATGGGCTACGAACACCGTGGAGCTGTTTATT. The encoded protein is CASSQEWATNTVELFI.

Concerning this clonotype: This CDR3 is missing its conserved last phenylalanine or tryptophan, likely due to a read error. This chain joins TRBV11-2 and TRBJ2-5; D unresolved. V lost 5 bases and J 5 bases, leaving 18 bases between the germline ends. CDR3 length equals 15 residues. Germline CDR1 and CDR2: SGHAT and FQNNGV. The CDR3 bases are TGTGCCAGCAGCCTAGTCACCGGGCTAGGGGAGACCCAGTACCTC. Its translation: CASSLVTGLGETQYL.

About this clonotype: This may be a read error: a much more frequent sequence differs by one nucleotide. This chain links TRBV11-2 with TRBJ2-7; no reliable D call. Germline values: CDR1 SGHAT, CDR2 FQNNGV. This CDR3 has 15 amino acids. This CDR3 reads CASSLGGLFTYKQYF. CDR3 bases: TGTGCCAGCAGCTTAGGTGGGCTCTTCACCTACAAGCAGTACTTC.

Of note for this clonotype: One junction end does not reproduce the germline sequence, and a read error may be involved. The chain is built from TRBV4-2 and TRBJ2-1; D remains ambiguous. Germline CDR1 LGHNA, CDR2 YNFKEQ. The CDR3 consists of 13 residues. DNA for the CDR3: TGTGTCAGCAGCCTGGCCTTACGCGATGAGCAGTTCTTC. Protein product: CVSSLALRDEQFF.

In its sample, this clonotype was seen many times. The V call is TRBV5-5, the J call TRBJ2-1; D is ambiguous. This CDR3 is built from 10 residues. V was trimmed by 3 bases and J by 13 bases, leaving 8 bases between them. Per the germline V gene, CDR1 is SGHKS and CDR2 is YYEKEE (reference sequence). The CDR3 reads CASSSTAQFF. Written as DNA, the CDR3 is TGTGCCAGCAGCTCGACTGCCCAGTTCTTC.

J is TRBJ2-3 and V is TRBV5-6, with no clear D. Germline V gives CDR1 SGHDT, CDR2 YYEEEE. V gave up 0 bases and J gave up 0 bases, with 8 bases separating them. The CDR3 is made up of 15 amino acids. The chain's CDR3 is CASSLGSHSTDTQYF. The CDR3 nucleotides read TGTGCCAGCAGCTTGGGGTCCCATAGCACAGATACGCAGTATTTT.

The chain has TRBV6-6 and TRBJ2-3, with D possibly being TRBD2 (7 bases). Per germline, CDR1 MNHNY and CDR2 SVGAGI (reference sequence). The CDR3 has 18 amino acids. Trimming took off 2 bases at V and 2 bases at J, with 20 bases between the two ends. The CDR3 nucleotides are TGTGCCAGCAGTTACAGGGGGGGAACTGCAGATACCACAGATACGCAGTATTTT. Its protein product is CASSYRGGTADTTDTQYF.

This clonotype was recorded a few times. A read error may be the cause here, since a much bigger clone is one base away. V and J are TRBV4-1 and TRBJ2-1; D call uncertain. The CDR3 has 15 amino acids. CDR1 is MGHRA, CDR2 YSYEKL, per germline. V lost 1 base and J 7 bases, leaving 14 bases between the germline ends. The CDR3 is CASSQVRWPLNEQFF. In DNA, the CDR3 is TGCGCCAGCAGCCAAGTCAGGTGGCCCCTAAATGAGCAGTTCTTC.

Of note for this clonotype: This may be a read error: a much more frequent sequence differs by one nucleotide. The chain carries TRBV28 and TRBJ2-7; D is undetermined. This CDR3 region has 15 residues. V was trimmed by 5 bases and J by 1 base, leaving 15 bases between them. Germline V gene lookup returns CDR1 MDHEN and CDR2 SYDVKM. CDR3 residues: CASSPPPGASYEQYF. Written as DNA, the CDR3 is TGTGCCAGCAGTCCCCCTCCGGGTGCGTCCTACGAGCAGTACTTC.

This clonotype was counted only a few times. The chain uses TRBV5-1 and TRBJ2-6; TRBD1 matches at 7 bases. CDR1 and CDR2 (germline): SGHRS, YFSETQ. Losses at the gene ends were 0 bases for V and 3 bases for J; bases not matched to a gene: 6. CDR3 size: 17 residues. The CDR3 coding sequence is TGCGCCAGCAGCTTGGGGGACAGACTCTTTGGGGCCAACGTCCTGACTTTC. This codes for CASSLGDRLFGANVLTF.

A few counts support this clonotype. Just one base apart from a much larger clone, this may be a read error. The genes are TRBV20-1 and TRBJ2-1, with 11 nucleotides matching TRBD2. Germline CDR1 reads DFQATT; CDR2 reads SNEGSKA (reference sequence). The CDR3 sequence is 14 residues long. CDR3 amino acids: CSASGTSGYNEQLF. CDR3 sequence (DNA): TGCAGTGCTAGTGGGACTAGCGGATACAATGAGCAGTTATTC.

For this clonotype: Mismatch with germline at one junction end may stem from a read error. V usage is TRBV11-2 and J usage is TRBJ1-4; a possible D gene is TRBD1 (6 bases). CDR1 is SGHAT, CDR2 FQNNGV, per germline. This CDR3 spans 13 amino acids. The CDR3 bases are TGTGCCAGCAGCTTGGGGGGCCTAAGGACGCCCAGTTTT. Amino acid sequence: CASSLGGLRTPSF.

With regard to this clonotype: Possible read error: a much larger clone is one base away. V gene TRBV20-1 combines with J gene TRBJ2-3; 10 bases line up with TRBD2. This CDR3 comprises 14 residues. Per germline, CDR1 DFQATT and CDR2 SNEGSKA (reference sequence). CDR3 nucleotides: TGCACTGCACAAAGCGGGAGGGACACAGATACGCAGTATTTT. Its translation is CTAQSGRDTDTQYF.

A note on this clonotype: Its ends do not fully match the called genes, so a read error is possible. Here the CDR3 DNA reads TGTAGCGTTGAACGGGACCACACAGATACGCAGTATTTT. Its protein product is CSVERDHTDTQYF. This chain links TRBV29-1 with TRBJ2-3, with D perhaps being TRBD1 or TRBD2 (5 bases each). Germline V gives CDR1 SQVTM, CDR2 ANQGSEA. CDR3 length: 13 residues.

Points on this clonotype: At one end, the junction sequence differs from germline, possibly due to a read error. The chain recombines TRBV7-9 with TRBJ2-5; TRBD2 might be the D (5 bases). Per germline, CDR1 SEHNR and CDR2 FQNEAQ (reference sequence). The CDR3 consists of 17 residues. Written as DNA, the CDR3 is TGTGCCAGCAGCTTAGGTCGGGCCTTCGGGATCCAAGAGATCCAGTACTTC. Translating it yields CASSLGRAFGIQEIQYF.

Remarks on this clonotype: A much larger clone lies one base from this, so it may be a read error. CDR3 nucleotides: TGTGCCAGCAGCAAAGCGCCTAGCGGGGGGGAGAACACCGGGGAGCTGTTTTTT. The encoded protein is CASSKAPSGGENTGELFF. The gene calls are TRBV21-1 and TRBJ2-2; no check of the table's D call, TRBD2, against the DNA was made. TRBV21-1 is annotated as a pseudogene. CDR3 length equals 18 residues.

This clonotype was counted only a few times. This may arise from a read error, as a much more abundant clone is one base away. The rearrangement uses TRBV11-2 and TRBJ2-2; no firm D call. Germline V gene data show CDR1 as SGHAT and CDR2 as FQNNGV. This CDR3 has 15 residues. Here the CDR3 reads CVSSFLDVGTEELFF. CDR3 sequence (DNA): TGTGTCAGCAGCTTTCTCGATGTCGGTACGGAGGAGCTGTTTTTT.

Concerning this clonotype: The final CDR3 position lacks the conserved phenylalanine or tryptophan, pointing to a likely read error. The CDR3 is CANSLMGAQRVYVQYY. For the CDR3, the DNA is TGTGCCAACAGCTTGATGGGGGCCCAACGAGTATACGTGCAGTACTAC. The chain has TRBV5-6 and TRBJ2-7, with D possibly being TRBD1 (6 bases). Germline loops: CDR1 SGHDT, CDR2 YYEEEE. The CDR3 totals 16 residues.

In the case of this clonotype: One junction end disagrees with the germline gene, perhaps due to a read error. The chain links TRBV6-5 to TRBJ2-3; 14 positions agree with TRBD2. Looked up from germline, CDR1 is MNHEY and CDR2 is SVGAGI. The CDR3 length is 15 residues. The CDR3 region has the DNA TGTGTCAGCAGCCGACTAGCGGGGGGGTCAGTTACGCAGTACTTT. Its protein product is CVSSRLAGGSVTQYF.

The V and J genes are TRBV11-3 and TRBJ2-7; 9 nucleotides align to TRBD1. Trimming cost V 6 bases and J 9 bases; bases outside gene matches: 12. This CDR3 is built from 14 residues. Germline V lookup: CDR1 SGHNT, CDR2 YENEEA. CDR3 in DNA: TGTGCCAGCAGTCCAGGGACAGGGAGCGCCGTGCAGTACTTC. It is translated as CASSPGTGSAVQYF.

A remark on this clonotype: One base away lies a much larger clone, so this may be a sequencing read error. V and J are TRBV20-1 and TRBJ2-3, with D perhaps being TRBD1 or TRBD2 (5 bases each). Germline CDR1 is DFQATT and CDR2 is SNEGSKA (reference sequence). This CDR3 spans 16 amino acids. CDR3 nucleotides: TGCGGTGCTAGAAAGTTCGGGACGGGGTTCACAGATACGCAGTATTTT. Translation gives CGARKFGTGFTDTQYF.

A word on this clonotype: At one of its ends the junction is not consistent with the germline gene, which may arise from a read error. This chain connects TRBV24-1 to TRBJ2-2; D is perhaps TRBD2 (5 bases). The germline gives CDR1 KGHDR, CDR2 SFDVKD. The CDR3 sequence is 16 residues long. The CDR3: CATSDLQTKNTGELLF. DNA for the CDR3: TGTGCCACCAGTGATTTGCAGACTAAGAACACCGGGGAGCTGCTATTT.

In regard to this clonotype: Given the absence of the conserved phenylalanine or tryptophan at the CDR3 end, a read error is likely. The rearrangement joins TRBV11-2 to TRBJ2-5; 8 nucleotides align to TRBD2. Germline CDR1 is SGHAT and CDR2 is FQNNGV. Trimming cost V 3 bases and J 5 bases; bases outside gene matches: 8. The CDR3 is 15 amino acids. CDR3 bases: TGTGCCAGCAGCTTTAGCGGGGCGGCGGGGGAGACCCAGTACTTA. This translates into CASSFSGAAGETQYL.

There are a few counts of this clonotype. The V gene is TRBV12-3 or TRBV12-4, the J gene TRBJ2-5; perhaps TRBD2 as D (5 bases). The CDR3 runs 13 residues. V was cut by 7 bases and J by 5 bases, with 14 bases left in between. Here the CDR3 DNA reads TGTGCCAGCATGGTCGGTCTAGCCGAGACCCAGTACTTC. Amino acid sequence: CASMVGLAETQYF.

About this clonotype: A much bigger clone sits one base away, suggesting this may be a read error. This chain joins TRBV5-1 and TRBJ1-4; perhaps TRBD1 as D (5 bases). Trimming pared 5 bases from V and 4 bases from J, leaving 18 bases between. From germline, CDR1 is SGHRS and CDR2 YFSETQ. This CDR3 comprises 16 residues. CDR3 region: CASSYYKTANNEKLFF. DNA for the CDR3: TGCGCCAGCAGTTATTACAAGACAGCAAATAATGAAAAACTGTTTTTT.

This clonotype was counted ten times or more. CDR3 coding DNA: TGTGCCAGCAGCTTTGGGGGAAACAATGAGCAGTTCTTC. As protein: CASSFGGNNEQFF. The V gene is TRBV5-4, the J gene TRBJ2-1, with D possibly being TRBD1 or TRBD2 (5 bases each). V was clipped by 2 bases and J by 5 bases, with 8 bases between them. This CDR3 comprises 13 residues. CDR1 and CDR2 (germline): SGHNT, YYREEE (reference sequence).

In its sample, this clonotype was seen many times. Possible read error: a much larger clone is one base away. The V call is TRBV10-3, the J call TRBJ2-3; tentative D call: TRBD2 (6 bases). Germline V gene lookup returns CDR1 ENHRY and CDR2 SYGVKD. The CDR3 is 15 residues long. The CDR3 DNA sequence: TGTGTCATCAGTGAGCCTAATAGCGGCCCAGATACGCAGTATTTT. Translating it yields CVISEPNSGPDTQYF.

Points on this clonotype: The junction departs from germline at one end; a sequencing error may be responsible. The rearrangement uses TRBV24-1 and TRBJ2-7; 10 bases map to TRBD1. This CDR3 is built from 14 residues. Germline V gene data show CDR1 as KGHDR and CDR2 as SFDVKD. CDR3 protein: CAISDTGTGELQYF. DNA of the CDR3: TGTGCCATCAGTGATACCGGGACAGGGGAGTTGCAGTACTTC.

On this clonotype: Mismatch with germline at one junction end may stem from a read error. The chain couples TRBV6-1 to TRBJ1-5, with 9 bases fitting TRBD1. There are 15 residues in the CDR3. Germline CDR1 MNHNS, CDR2 SASEGT. CDR3 bases: TGTGCCATCAGTGAGCGTGCGGGACAGGGTCAGCTCCAGCATTTT. It is translated as CAISERAGQGQLQHF.